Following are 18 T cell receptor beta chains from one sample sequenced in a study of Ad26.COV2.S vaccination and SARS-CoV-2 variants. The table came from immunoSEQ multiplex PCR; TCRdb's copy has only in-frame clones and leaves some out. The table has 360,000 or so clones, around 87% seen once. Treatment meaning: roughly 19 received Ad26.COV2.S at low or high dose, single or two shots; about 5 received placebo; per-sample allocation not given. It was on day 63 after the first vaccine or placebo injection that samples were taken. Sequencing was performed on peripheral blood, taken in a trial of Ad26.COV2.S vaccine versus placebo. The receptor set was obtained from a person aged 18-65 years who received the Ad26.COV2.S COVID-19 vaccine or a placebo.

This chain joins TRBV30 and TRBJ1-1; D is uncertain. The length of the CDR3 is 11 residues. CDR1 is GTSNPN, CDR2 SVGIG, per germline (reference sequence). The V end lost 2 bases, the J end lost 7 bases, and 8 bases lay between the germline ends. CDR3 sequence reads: CAWSPPSEAFF. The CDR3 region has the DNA TGTGCCTGGAGTCCCCCCAGTGAAGCTTTCTTT.

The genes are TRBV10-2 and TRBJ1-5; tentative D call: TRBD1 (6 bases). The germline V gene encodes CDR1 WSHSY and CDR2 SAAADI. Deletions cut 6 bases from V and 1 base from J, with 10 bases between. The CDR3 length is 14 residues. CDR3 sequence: CASRQGTSNQPQHF. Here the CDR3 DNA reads TGCGCCAGCAGACAGGGCACGAGCAATCAGCCCCAGCATTTT.

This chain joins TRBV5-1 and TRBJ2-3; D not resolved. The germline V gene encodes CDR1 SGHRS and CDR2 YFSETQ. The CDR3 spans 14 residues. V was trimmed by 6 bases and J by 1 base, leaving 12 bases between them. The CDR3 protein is CASTKYRGTDTQYF. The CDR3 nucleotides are TGCGCCAGCACCAAATACCGGGGCACAGATACGCAGTATTTT.

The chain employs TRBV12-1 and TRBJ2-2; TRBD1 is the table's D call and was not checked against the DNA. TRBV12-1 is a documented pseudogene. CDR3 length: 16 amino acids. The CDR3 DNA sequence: TGTGCCAGCAGCTTCACGGACAGGGGCGGTACCGGGGAGCTGTTTTTT. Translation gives CASSFTDRGGTGELFF.

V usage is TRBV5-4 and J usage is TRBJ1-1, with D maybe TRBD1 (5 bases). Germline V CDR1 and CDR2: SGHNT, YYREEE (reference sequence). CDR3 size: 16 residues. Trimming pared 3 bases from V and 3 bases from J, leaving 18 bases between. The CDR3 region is CASSWGGWRRDTEAFF. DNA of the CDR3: TGTGCCAGCAGCTGGGGGGGGTGGCGAAGGGACACTGAAGCTTTCTTT.

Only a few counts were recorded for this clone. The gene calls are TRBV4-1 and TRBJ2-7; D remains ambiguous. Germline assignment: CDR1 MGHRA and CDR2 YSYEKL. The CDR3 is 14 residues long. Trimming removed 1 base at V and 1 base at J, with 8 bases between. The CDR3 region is CASSQAWGSYEQYF. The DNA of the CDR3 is TGCGCCAGCAGCCAAGCGTGGGGTTCCTACGAGCAGTACTTC.

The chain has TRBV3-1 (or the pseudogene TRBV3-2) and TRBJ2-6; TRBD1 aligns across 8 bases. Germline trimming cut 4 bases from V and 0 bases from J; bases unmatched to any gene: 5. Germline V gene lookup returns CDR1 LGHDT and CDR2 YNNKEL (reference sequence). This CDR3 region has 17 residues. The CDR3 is CASSRDRGNSGANVLTF. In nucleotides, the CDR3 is TGTGCCAGCAGCCGTGACAGGGGTAACTCTGGGGCCAACGTCCTGACTTTC.

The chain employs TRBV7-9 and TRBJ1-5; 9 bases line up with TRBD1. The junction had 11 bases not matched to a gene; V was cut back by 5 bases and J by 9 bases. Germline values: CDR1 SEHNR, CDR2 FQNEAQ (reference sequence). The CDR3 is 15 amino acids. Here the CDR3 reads CASSLGGDRDRPQHF. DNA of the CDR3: TGTGCCAGCAGCCTAGGAGGGGACAGGGATCGGCCCCAGCATTTT.

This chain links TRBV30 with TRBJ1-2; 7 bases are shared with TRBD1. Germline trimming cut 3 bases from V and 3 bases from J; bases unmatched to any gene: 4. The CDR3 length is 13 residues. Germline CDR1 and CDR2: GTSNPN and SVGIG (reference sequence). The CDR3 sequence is CAWRDRSDYGYTF. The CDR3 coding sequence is TGTGCCTGGAGGGACAGGTCAGACTATGGCTACACCTTC.

The CDR3 nucleotides read TGCGCCAGCAGCTTGGAGCCGACTACTCGCACCGGGGAGCTGTTTTTT. It translates to CASSLEPTTRTGELFF. The chain joins TRBV5-1 to TRBJ2-2; tentative D call: TRBD2 (5 bases). With 0 bases removed from V and 4 bases from J, the gap between germline ends came to 13 bases. Germline CDR1 reads SGHRS; CDR2 reads YFSETQ. The CDR3 has 16 residues.

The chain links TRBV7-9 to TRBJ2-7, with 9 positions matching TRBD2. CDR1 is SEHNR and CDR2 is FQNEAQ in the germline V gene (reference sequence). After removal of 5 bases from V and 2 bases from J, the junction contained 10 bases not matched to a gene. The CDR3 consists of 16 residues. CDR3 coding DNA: TGTGCCAGCAGCCATACTGGGGCTAGCGGGGCCTACGAGCAGTACTTC. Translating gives CASSHTGASGAYEQYF.

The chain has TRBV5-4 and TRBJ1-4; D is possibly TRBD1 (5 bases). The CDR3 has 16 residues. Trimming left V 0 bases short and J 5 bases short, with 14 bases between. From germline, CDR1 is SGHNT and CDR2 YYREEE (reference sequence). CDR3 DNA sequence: TGTGCCAGCAGCTTGGTTGGGGGAGGGTCAAATGAAAAACTGTTTTTT. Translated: CASSLVGGGSNEKLFF.

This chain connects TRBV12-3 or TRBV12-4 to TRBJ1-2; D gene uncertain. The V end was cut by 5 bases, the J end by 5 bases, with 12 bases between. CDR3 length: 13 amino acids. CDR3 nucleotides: TGTGCCAGCAGTCCCGGGGTCTTTTATGGCTACACCTTC. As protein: CASSPGVFYGYTF.

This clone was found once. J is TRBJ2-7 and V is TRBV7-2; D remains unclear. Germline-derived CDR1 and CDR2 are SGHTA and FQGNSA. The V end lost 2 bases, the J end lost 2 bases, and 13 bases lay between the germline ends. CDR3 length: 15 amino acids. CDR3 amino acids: CASSLRPEDTYEQYF. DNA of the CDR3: TGTGCCAGCAGCTTAAGACCGGAAGACACCTACGAGCAGTACTTC.

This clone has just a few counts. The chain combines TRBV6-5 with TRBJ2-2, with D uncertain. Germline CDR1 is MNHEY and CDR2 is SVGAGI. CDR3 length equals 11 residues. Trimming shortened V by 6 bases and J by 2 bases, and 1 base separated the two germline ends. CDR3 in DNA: TGTGCCAGCAGCAACACCGGGGAGCTGTTTTTT. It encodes CASSNTGELFF.

CDR3 coding DNA: TGTGCCAGCAGCCAAGATCCCGTGACTAGCGGGGGGGCCTACACCGGGGAGCTGTTTTTT. Amino acids: CASSQDPVTSGGAYTGELFF. J is TRBJ2-2 and V is TRBV4-2; 14 bases line up with TRBD2. Germline loops: CDR1 LGHNA, CDR2 YNFKEQ. Trimming removed 0 bases from V and 3 bases from J; junction bases left unmatched: 9. This CDR3 is built from 20 residues.

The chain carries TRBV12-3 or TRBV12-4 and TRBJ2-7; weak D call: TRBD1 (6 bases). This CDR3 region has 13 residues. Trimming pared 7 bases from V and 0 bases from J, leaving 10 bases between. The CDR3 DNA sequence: TGTGCCAGCAATCTGGACAGCTCCTACGAGCAGTACTTC. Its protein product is CASNLDSSYEQYF.

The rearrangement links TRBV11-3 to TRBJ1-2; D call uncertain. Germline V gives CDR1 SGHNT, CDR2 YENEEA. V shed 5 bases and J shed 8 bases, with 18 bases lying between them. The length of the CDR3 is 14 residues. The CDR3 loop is CASSILVRRGGYTF. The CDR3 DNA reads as TGTGCCAGCAGCATCCTAGTGCGGCGAGGGGGCTACACCTTC.